The next 10 T cell receptor beta chains were all read from a single sample in a study of response to subunit inactivated influenza vaccine. TCRdb independently ran MiXCR on the RT-PCR reads; one entry per CDR3 protein. The sample yields about 570,000 distinct CDR3 sequences, roughly 12% seen once. A further study also used this sample, focusing on T cells expressing NK-cell markers. That work contributes: Template switching by 5'RACE with UMIs generated the TCR beta cDNA.

This sample comprised PBMCs from blood, obtained on the day of vaccination. The receptors stem from a man aged 50-59 years who received an inactivated influenza vaccine.

This chain links TRBV24-1 with TRBJ2-7; D not certain. In germline, CDR1 is KGHDR, CDR2 SFDVKD. Trimming left V 2 bases short and J 2 bases short, with 9 bases between. The CDR3 length is 14 residues. The chain's CDR3 is CATSDSDNPYEQYF. The CDR3 nucleotides are TGTGCCACCAGTGATTCAGACAACCCCTACGAGCAGTACTTC.

This clonotype was detected many times. In nucleotides, the CDR3 is TGCGCCAGCAGCCAAGAAGTCTACAATGAGCAGTTCTTC. The encoded protein is CASSQEVYNEQFF. The chain employs TRBV4-3 and TRBJ2-1; unclear D gene. Trimming shortened V by 0 bases and J by 3 bases, and 3 bases separated the two germline ends. The CDR3 covers 13 residues. Looked up from germline, CDR1 is LGHNA and CDR2 is YSLEER.

This clonotype was counted only a few times. The chain carries TRBV15 and TRBJ2-5; the D is unclear. Trimming left V 0 bases short and J 1 base short, with 6 bases between. The CDR3 loop spans 14 amino acids. The V gene's germline CDR1 is LNHNV and CDR2 YYDKDF (reference sequence). CDR3 protein: CATSREGGQETQYF. CDR3 coding DNA: TGTGCCACCAGCAGAGAGGGCGGCCAAGAGACCCAGTACTTC. Full variable domain (rest looked up from reference TRBV15 and TRBJ2-5): DAMVIQNPRYQVTQFGKPVTLSCSQTLNHNVMYWYQQKSSQAPKLLFHYYDKDFNNEADTPDNFQSRRPNTSFCFLDIRSPGLGDTAMYLCATSREGGQETQYFGPGTRLLVL.

This clonotype was seen more than once but under ten times. V is TRBV6-5 and J is TRBJ2-7; unclear D gene. Deletions cut 2 bases from V and 2 bases from J, with 10 bases between. CDR1 and CDR2 from the germline V gene are MNHEY and SVGAGI. The CDR3 loop spans 14 amino acids. In DNA, the CDR3 is TGTGCCAGCAGTTACGACCGTAAGACCTACGAGCAGTACTTC. Translating gives CASSYDRKTYEQYF.

As for this clonotype: One end of the junction is discordant with germline, which a read error may explain. V usage is TRBV6-1 and J usage is TRBJ2-1, with TRBD1 matching 7 bases. From germline, CDR1 is MNHNS and CDR2 SASEGT. The length of the CDR3 is 13 residues. The DNA of the CDR3 is TGTGCCAGCAGTGAAAACGACAGGGTACAATCGAGTTTC. Amino acid sequence: CASSENDRVQSSF.

In this sample, this clonotype turned up a few times. V is TRBV5-1 and J is TRBJ2-5, with a weak D call TRBD2 (5 bases). This CDR3 has 14 amino acids. Germline loops: CDR1 SGHRS, CDR2 YFSETQ. Trimming shortened V by 4 bases and J by 6 bases, and 16 bases separated the two germline ends. CDR3 residues: CASSQGPRGKTQYF. In DNA, the CDR3 is TGCGCCAGCAGCCAAGGGCCCCGGGGAAAGACCCAGTACTTC.

This clonotype was recorded a few times. The chain has TRBV24-1 and TRBJ2-3; D possibly corresponds to TRBD2 (6 bases). The CDR3 has 15 amino acids. The germline gives CDR1 KGHDR, CDR2 SFDVKD. The ends were cut back, 5 bases at V and 3 bases at J, with 14 bases in the middle. The CDR3 DNA reads as TGTGCCACCAGTGGCGGGACCATATCGACAGATACGCAGTATTTT. This gives the protein CATSGGTISTDTQYF.

This clonotype showed up just a few times. The chain combines TRBV3-1 with TRBJ1-1; TRBD1 might be the D (5 bases). With 3 bases removed from V and 11 bases from J, the gap between germline ends came to 19 bases. Per germline, CDR1 LGHDT and CDR2 YNNKEL (reference sequence). The CDR3 is made up of 14 amino acids. Here the CDR3 reads CASSQSGGTGRAFF. DNA of the CDR3: TGTGCCAGCAGCCAGTCCGGGGGGACCGGGCGGGCTTTCTTT.

This clonotype was observed a handful of times. The chain combines TRBV5-1 with TRBJ2-1; 7 nucleotides match TRBD2. The V gene's germline CDR1 is SGHRS and CDR2 YFSETQ. V dropped 0 bases and J dropped 4; count of bases not matched to a gene: 7. This CDR3 has 16 amino acids. The CDR3 DNA sequence: TGCGCCAGCAGCTTGGAAGGACTAGTTGTGTACAATGAGCAGTTCTTC. Residues: CASSLEGLVVYNEQFF.

The J gene is TRBJ1-2, the V gene TRBV6-2 or TRBV6-3; no clear D gene. The length of the CDR3 is 13 residues. Between the trimmed V and J ends, which lost 8 bases and 10 bases, there was a span of 20 bases. Germline V CDR1 and CDR2: MNHEY, SVGEGT. CDR3 residues: CASRVLRREDYTF. The CDR3 DNA reads TGTGCCAGCCGTGTGCTCCGGCGAGAGGACTACACCTTC.